A single TCR beta chain is shown here with its context. Antigen unknown. A much larger clone lies a single base off, so this may be a read error. This sample was taken from a study of T cells in Graves' hyperthyroidism and ophthalmopathy. The study's findings and limits: Progression to ophthalmopathy was predicted a median of about 6.6 months early. Appearing also in blood were most of the thyroid clonotypes expanded above 0.001.

Diagnosis rested on symptoms, serum thyroxine and TRAb, thyroid ultrasound, and orbital computed tomography. The V gene lost 0 bases and the J gene lost 2 bases, with 9 bases spanning the gap. The CDR3 sequence is 15 residues long. Germline V gene data show CDR1 as LGHDT and CDR2 as YNNKEL (reference sequence). The TCR beta CDR3 regions underwent amplification using RNA transcripts as the source. The TCR CDR3 was amplified in a first-round RT-PCR using the HTBI primer set. TCRdb reprocessed the multiplex PCR reads via MiXCR and lists one record per CDR3 protein. The table records a few hundred thousand distinct CDR3 sequences, less than 20% of them present only once.

Sequencing used blood. The J gene is TRBJ2-3, the V gene TRBV3-1; D gene uncertain. The sequence was obtained from a woman in her forties or fifties with Graves' hyperthyroidism. CDR3 region: CASSQERRYTDTQYF. In nucleotides, the CDR3 is TGTGCCAGCAGCCAAGAGAGGCGCTACACAGATACGCAGTATTTT.